This passage covers 19 T cell receptor beta chains from one sample sequenced in a study of CD8 T cells in Susac syndrome. The authors reverse transcribed roughly 0.5 to 1 ug RNA with random hexamers. TCRdb re-analysed the immunoSEQ multiplex PCR reads in MiXCR, keeping a single row per CDR3 protein. Of more than 130,000 distinct CDR3 sequences listed, approximately 93% are singletons. Sequencing was performed on CD8+ T cells from PBMCs. The source of these receptors is a human donor in good health.

This clonotype has a single count. The chain is built from TRBV7-8 and TRBJ2-7; 9 bases fit TRBD2. V trimming: 5 bases; J trimming: 4 bases; junction bases outside the gene matches: 9. This CDR3 contains 15 residues. Germline V gene sequence: CDR1 SGHVS, CDR2 FQNEAQ. CDR3 protein: CASSPPNSGGYEQYF. CDR3 DNA sequence: TGTGCCAGCAGCCCGCCTAATAGCGGGGGTTACGAGCAGTACTTC. Full variable domain (missing parts from reference TRBV7-8 and TRBJ2-7): GAGVSQSPRYKVAKRGQDVALRCDPISGHVSLFWYQQALGQGPEFLTYFQNEAQLDKSGLPSDRFFAERPEGSVSTLKIQRTQQEDSAVYLCASSPPNSGGYEQYFGPGTRLTVT.

V usage is TRBV9 and J usage is TRBJ1-2, with 11 bases matching TRBD1. CDR1 SGDLS and CDR2 YYNGEE come from the germline V gene. Trimming cost V 4 bases and J 8 bases; bases outside gene matches: 13. The CDR3 contains 16 residues. CDR3 nucleotides: TGTGCCAGCAGCACCCACCGGGACAGGGGGTTTTTCGGCTACACCTTC. Its protein product is CASSTHRDRGFFGYTF.

V usage is TRBV6-4 and J usage is TRBJ2-1; D is ambiguous. Trimming took 0 bases from V and 0 from J, leaving 9 bases between them. The CDR3 spans 16 residues. The germline gives CDR1 MRHNA, CDR2 SNTAGT. CDR3 sequence: CASSDSGGSSYNEQFF. The CDR3 DNA reads TGTGCCAGCAGTGACTCGGGCGGTAGCTCCTACAATGAGCAGTTCTTC.

The rearrangement uses TRBV27 and TRBJ2-2; D is ambiguous. The V end lost 5 bases, the J end lost 4 bases, and 14 bases lay between the germline ends. Germline CDR1 and CDR2: MNHEY and SMNVEV (reference sequence). The CDR3 contains 15 residues. The DNA for the CDR3 is TGTGCCAGCAGTCCGGAAAACGACGGCACCGGGGAGCTGTTTTTT. It codes for CASSPENDGTGELFF.

The V and J genes are TRBV29-1 and TRBJ1-1; D gene unclear. V lost 4 bases to trimming and J lost 0 bases, with 6 bases between them. Per germline, CDR1 SQVTM and CDR2 ANQGSEA. The CDR3 has 12 residues. CDR3 residues: CSVVGMNTEAFF. The CDR3 DNA is TGCAGCGTTGTAGGAATGAACACTGAAGCTTTCTTT.

V and J are TRBV5-1 and TRBJ2-3, with D possibly TRBD2 on 5 matching bases. The CDR3 sequence is 18 residues long. V lost 7 bases to trimming and J lost 0 bases, with 24 bases between them. The germline V gene encodes CDR1 SGHRS and CDR2 YFSETQ. The CDR3 here is CASSLAAVTATSTDTQYF. The CDR3 bases are TGCGCCAGCTCGCTAGCAGCCGTCACGGCTACTAGCACAGATACGCAGTATTTT. Full variable domain (outside the CDR3, taken from reference TRBV5-1 and TRBJ2-3): KAGVTQTPRYLIKTRGQQVTLSCSPISGHRSVSWYQQTPGQGLQFLFEYFSETQRNKGNFPGRFSGRQFSNSRSEMNVSTLELGDSALYLCASSLAAVTATSTDTQYFGPGTRLTVL.

V gene TRBV21-1 combines with J gene TRBJ1-1; the table gives TRBD1 as D, unverified against the DNA. TRBV21-1 constitutes a pseudogene. CDR3 length: 17 amino acids. The CDR3 reads CASSPSPDRGRNTEAFF. CDR3 sequence (DNA): TGTGCCAGCAGCCCAAGCCCGGACAGGGGGCGGAACACTGAAGCTTTCTTT.

The chain combines TRBV4-3 with TRBJ2-7, with 9 positions matching TRBD1. J was trimmed by 7 bases and V by 1 base; bases with no gene match: 2. Germline lookup yields CDR1 LGHNA and CDR2 YSLEER. The length of the CDR3 is 13 residues. Written as DNA, the CDR3 is TGCGCCAGCAGCCAAGGGACAGGGGATGAGCAGTACTTC. Translating it yields CASSQGTGDEQYF.

This clonotype was seen only once. The genes are TRBV6-2 or TRBV6-3 and TRBJ1-2, with 7 bases identical to TRBD1. The germline V gene encodes CDR1 MNHEY and CDR2 SVGEGT. The junction had 5 bases not matched to a gene; V was cut back by 8 bases and J by 5 bases. The CDR3 length is 12 residues. The CDR3 region has the DNA TGTGCCAGCCGAGGGACAGCATATGGCTACACCTTC. Translating it yields CASRGTAYGYTF.

The chain carries TRBV9 and TRBJ1-2, with a possible D match to TRBD1 (6 bases). V lost 3 bases and J 3 bases, leaving 15 bases between the germline ends. The CDR3 extends over 15 amino acids. The germline gives CDR1 SGDLS, CDR2 YYNGEE. CDR3 residues: CASSAEFRGDYGYTF. CDR3 nucleotide sequence: TGTGCCAGCAGCGCGGAGTTCAGGGGAGACTATGGCTACACCTTC.

The rearrangement links TRBV18 to TRBJ2-7, with no clear D. Per germline, CDR1 KGHSH and CDR2 LQKENI. The germline V and J ends were trimmed by 0 bases and 2 bases, with 11 bases remaining between them. The CDR3 length is 15 residues. The CDR3 DNA is TGTGCCAGCTCACCACCGCCTCACCGAACCTACGAGCAGTACTTC. Its protein product is CASSPPPHRTYEQYF.

The rearrangement links TRBV7-2 to TRBJ2-5, with 9 bases fitting TRBD1. This CDR3 is 15 amino acids long. CDR1 and CDR2 (germline): SGHTA, FQGNSA. After removal of 5 bases from V and 5 bases from J, the junction contained 9 bases not matched to a gene. For the CDR3, the DNA is TGTGCCAGCAGCGCCTGGACAGGGGAGGGGGAGACCCAGTACTTC. Protein: CASSAWTGEGETQYF.

V and J are TRBV5-4 and TRBJ2-1, with D perhaps TRBD2 (5 bases). V was pared by 9 bases and J by 3 bases, with 19 bases between. The germline gives CDR1 SGHNT, CDR2 YYREEE (reference sequence). CDR3 length equals 15 residues. DNA of the CDR3: TGTGCCACAACCGATCGGGTGGGAGTCTACAATGAGCAGTTCTTC. As protein: CATTDRVGVYNEQFF.

The count of this clonotype is one. The chain employs TRBV29-1 and TRBJ2-7; 9 positions match TRBD1. Per germline, CDR1 SQVTM and CDR2 ANQGSEA. This CDR3 has 15 amino acids. Unmatched junction bases numbered 6, after V lost 1 base and J lost 2 bases. Here the CDR3 reads CSVEGTRTGAYEQYF. The CDR3 DNA sequence: TGCAGCGTTGAAGGCACGCGGACAGGGGCCTACGAGCAGTACTTC.

The rearrangement joins TRBV2 to TRBJ2-1; a possible D gene is TRBD2 (6 bases). The CDR3 runs 14 residues. V lost 4 bases, J lost 6 bases, and 13 bases lay in between. CDR1 is SNHLY, CDR2 FYNNEI, per germline. CDR3 loop: CASSVAGSSNEQFF. Here the CDR3 DNA reads TGTGCCAGCAGTGTTGCCGGGAGCTCCAATGAGCAGTTCTTC. Complete variable domain (other parts from reference TRBV2 and TRBJ2-1): EPEVTQTPSHQVTQMGQEVILRCVPISNHLYFYWYRQILGQKVEFLVSFYNNEISEKSEIFDDQFSVERPDGSNFTLKIRSTKLEDSAMYFCASSVAGSSNEQFFGPGTRLTVL.

This chain uses TRBV28 with TRBJ2-1, with 12 positions matching TRBD1. J lost 7 bases, V lost 7 bases, and 8 bases had no gene match. The CDR3 is 15 amino acids. CDR1 is MDHEN and CDR2 is SYDVKM in the germline V gene. The CDR3 region has the DNA TGTGCCAGCACCCACCGGGACAGGGGGCTGAATGAGCAGTTCTTC. Residues: CASTHRDRGLNEQFF. Filled out from reference TRBV28 and TRBJ2-1, the complete variable domain reads DVKVTQSSRYLVKRTGEKVFLECVQDMDHENMFWYRQDPGLGLRLIYFSYDVKMKEKGDIPEGYSVSREKKERFSLILESASTNQTSMYLCASTHRDRGLNEQFFGPGTRLTVL.

The V and J genes are TRBV20-1 and TRBJ2-7; D unclear. The V gene lost 6 bases and the J gene lost 0 bases, with 12 bases spanning the gap. Germline CDR1 DFQATT, CDR2 SNEGSKA (reference sequence). The CDR3 is made up of 13 amino acids. CDR3 sequence (DNA): TGCAGTGCCCGGCCCCCCGACTCCTACGAGCAGTACTTC. Protein product: CSARPPDSYEQYF.

The chain joins TRBV4-2 to TRBJ2-7; weak D call: TRBD2 (5 bases). The CDR3 contains 15 residues. Germline V gene lookup returns CDR1 LGHNA and CDR2 YNFKEQ. Trimming took 0 bases from V and 3 from J, leaving 12 bases between them. The CDR3 protein is CASSQDVGAGYEQYF. The CDR3 DNA follows: TGTGCCAGCAGCCAAGACGTGGGAGCAGGCTACGAGCAGTACTTC.

In DNA, the CDR3 is TGTGCCAGCAGCAACACGCGACTAGCGAGCTCCTACGAGCAGTACTTC. The encoded protein is CASSNTRLASSYEQYF. V and J are TRBV4-2 and TRBJ2-7; 8 bases match TRBD2. After removal of 5 bases from V and 0 bases from J, the junction contained 9 bases not matched to a gene. CDR1 and CDR2 from the germline V gene are LGHNA and YNFKEQ. The CDR3 consists of 16 residues.